One T cell receptor (beta chain) is described in this entry. Trimming pared 1 base from V and 2 bases from J, leaving 6 bases between. This CDR3 is 14 amino acids long. Germline V CDR1 and CDR2: MNHNS, SASEGT. Sequencing was performed with immunoSEQ multiplex PCR; in TCRdb, only in-frame clones are kept and a portion is missing. This table has 120,000 to 150,000 clones, about 89% appearing once. The sample originates from a study of control samples from healthy donors and cancer patients. Sequenced: blood. This TCR derives from a man aged 18 to 35 in good health. The V gene is TRBV6-1, the J gene TRBJ1-5; D gene uncertain. In DNA, the CDR3 is TGTGCCAGCAGTGAAGGAAGGGGCAATCAGCCCCAGCATTTT. This sequence encodes CASSEGRGNQPQHF.